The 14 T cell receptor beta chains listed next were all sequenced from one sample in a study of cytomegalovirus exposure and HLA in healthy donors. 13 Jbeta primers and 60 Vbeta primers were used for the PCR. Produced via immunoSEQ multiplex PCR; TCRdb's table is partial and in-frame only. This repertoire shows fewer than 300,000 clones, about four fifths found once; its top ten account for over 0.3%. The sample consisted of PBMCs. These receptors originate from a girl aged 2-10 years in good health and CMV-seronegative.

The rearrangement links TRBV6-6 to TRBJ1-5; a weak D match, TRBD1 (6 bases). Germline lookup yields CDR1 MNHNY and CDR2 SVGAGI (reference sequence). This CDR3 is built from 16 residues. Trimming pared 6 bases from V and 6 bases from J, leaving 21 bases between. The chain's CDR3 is CASSSLWRGALQPQHF. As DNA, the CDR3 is TGTGCCAGCAGCTCCCTCTGGCGGGGGGCCCTTCAGCCCCAGCATTTT.

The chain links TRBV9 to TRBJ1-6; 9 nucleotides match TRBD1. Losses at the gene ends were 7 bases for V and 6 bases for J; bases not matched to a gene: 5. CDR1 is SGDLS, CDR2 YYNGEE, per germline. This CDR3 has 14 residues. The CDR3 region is CASAPTGGNSPLHF. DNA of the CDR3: TGTGCCAGCGCCCCGACAGGGGGTAATTCACCCCTCCACTTT.

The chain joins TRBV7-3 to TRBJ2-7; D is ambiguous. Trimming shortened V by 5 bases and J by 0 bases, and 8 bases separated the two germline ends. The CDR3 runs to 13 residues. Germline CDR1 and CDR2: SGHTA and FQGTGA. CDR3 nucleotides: TGTGCCAGCAGCCTTGAGATCTCCTACGAGCAGTACTTC. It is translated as CASSLEISYEQYF.

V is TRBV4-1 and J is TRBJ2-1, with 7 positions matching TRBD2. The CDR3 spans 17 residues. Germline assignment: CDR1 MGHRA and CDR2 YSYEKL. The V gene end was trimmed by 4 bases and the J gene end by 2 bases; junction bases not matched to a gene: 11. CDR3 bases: TGCGCCAGCAGCCTTTACCCTCGGGGGGAGACCTACAATGAGCAGTTCTTC. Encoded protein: CASSLYPRGETYNEQFF.

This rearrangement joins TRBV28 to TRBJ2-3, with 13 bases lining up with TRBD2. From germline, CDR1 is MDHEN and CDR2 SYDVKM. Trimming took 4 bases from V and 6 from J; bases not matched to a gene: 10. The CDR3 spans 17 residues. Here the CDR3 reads CASSSSGLAGEWDTQYF. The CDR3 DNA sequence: TGTGCCAGCAGTTCGAGTGGACTAGCGGGAGAGTGGGATACGCAGTATTTT.

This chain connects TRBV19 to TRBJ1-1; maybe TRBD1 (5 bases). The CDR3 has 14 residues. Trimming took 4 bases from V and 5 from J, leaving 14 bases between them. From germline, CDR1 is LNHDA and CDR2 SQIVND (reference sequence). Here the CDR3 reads CASSRNQGGTEAFF. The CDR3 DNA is TGTGCCAGTAGTAGAAATCAGGGCGGTACTGAAGCTTTCTTT.

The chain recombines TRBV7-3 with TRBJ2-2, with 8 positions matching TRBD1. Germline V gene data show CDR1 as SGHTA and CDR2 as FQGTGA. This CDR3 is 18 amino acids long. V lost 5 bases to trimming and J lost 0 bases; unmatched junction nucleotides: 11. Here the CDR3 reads CASSLPGTGLANTGELFF. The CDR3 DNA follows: TGTGCCAGCAGCCTCCCCGGGACAGGCCTAGCGAACACCGGGGAGCTGTTTTTT.

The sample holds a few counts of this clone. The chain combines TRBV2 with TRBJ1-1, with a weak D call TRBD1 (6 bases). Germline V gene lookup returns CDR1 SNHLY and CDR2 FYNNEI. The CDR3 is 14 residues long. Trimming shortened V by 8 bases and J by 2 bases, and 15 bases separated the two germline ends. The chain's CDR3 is CASGGREYNTEAFF. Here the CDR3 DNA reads TGTGCCAGCGGGGGCAGGGAATATAACACTGAAGCTTTCTTT.

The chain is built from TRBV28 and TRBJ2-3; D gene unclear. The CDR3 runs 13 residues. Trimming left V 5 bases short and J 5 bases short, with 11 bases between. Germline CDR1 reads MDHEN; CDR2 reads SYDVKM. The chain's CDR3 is CASSGDSEDTQYF. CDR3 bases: TGTGCCAGCAGTGGAGATTCGGAAGATACGCAGTATTTT. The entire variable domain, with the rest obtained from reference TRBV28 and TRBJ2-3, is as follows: DVKVTQSSRYLVKRTGEKVFLECVQDMDHENMFWYRQDPGLGLRLIYFSYDVKMKEKGDIPEGYSVSREKKERFSLILESASTNQTSMYLCASSGDSEDTQYFGPGTRLTVL.

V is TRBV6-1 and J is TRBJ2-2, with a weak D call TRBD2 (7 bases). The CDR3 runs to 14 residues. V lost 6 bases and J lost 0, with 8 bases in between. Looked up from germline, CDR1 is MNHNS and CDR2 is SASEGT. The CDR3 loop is CASRGGANTGELFF. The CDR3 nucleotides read TGTGCCAGCAGAGGGGGGGCGAACACCGGGGAGCTGTTTTTT.

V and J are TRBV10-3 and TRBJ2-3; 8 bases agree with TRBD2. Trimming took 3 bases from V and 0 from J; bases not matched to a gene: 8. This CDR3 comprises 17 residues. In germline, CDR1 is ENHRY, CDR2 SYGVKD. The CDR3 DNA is TGTGCCATCAGTGACACCGGGAGGGGTTTCAGCACAGATACGCAGTATTTT. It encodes CAISDTGRGFSTDTQYF.

The CDR3 reads CASSQEGLSGVNYGYTF. The CDR3 region has the DNA TGCGCCAGCAGCCAAGAGGGGTTATCAGGGGTTAACTATGGCTACACCTTC. V is TRBV4-1 and J is TRBJ1-2; tentatively, D is TRBD1 (6 bases). V shed 0 bases and J shed 1 base, with 15 bases lying between them. The germline V gene encodes CDR1 MGHRA and CDR2 YSYEKL. This CDR3 is 17 amino acids long.

Written as DNA, the CDR3 is TGTGCCACCAGCCGAAAGCGGGAGGGCCCGGGGGATGAGCAGTTCTTC. Translation: CATSRKREGPGDEQFF. The chain has TRBV15 and TRBJ2-1, with 10 bases lining up with TRBD2. The ends lost 5 bases at V and 8 bases at J; junction bases unmatched: 12. The V gene's germline CDR1 is LNHNV and CDR2 YYDKDF (reference sequence). The CDR3 is 16 amino acids.

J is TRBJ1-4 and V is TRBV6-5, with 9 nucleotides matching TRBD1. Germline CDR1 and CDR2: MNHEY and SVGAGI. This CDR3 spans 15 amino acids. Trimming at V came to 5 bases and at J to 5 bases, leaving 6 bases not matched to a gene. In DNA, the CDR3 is TGTGCCAGCAGTCCCACCGGGACAGGGAATGAAAAACTGTTTTTT. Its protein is CASSPTGTGNEKLFF.